The 22 T cell receptor beta chains given below trace back to one sample, sequenced in a study of shared clonotypes between healthy human individuals. Sequencing used immunoSEQ multiplex PCR; TCRdb keeps in-frame clones, though not all of them. The table records about 1.9 million clones, around 93% of them present only once. CD45RO-negative, CCR7-positively selected cells formed the naive CD8 fraction, excluding terminally differentiated effector memory CD45RA+ cells. Sequencing used naive CD8+ T cells from PBMCs. The receptors here all came from a man between 18 and 29 years old in good health. Some clones in this sample may be carry-over from other donors' samples.

This chain joins TRBV7-6 and TRBJ2-1, with D possibly being TRBD2 (6 bases). Trimming took off 6 bases at V and 10 bases at J, with 19 bases between the two ends. Looked up from germline, CDR1 is SGHVS and CDR2 is FNYEAQ. The CDR3 consists of 14 residues. CDR3 nucleotide sequence: TGTGCCAGCAGTCCAATGGGGGGAGAGGAGGAGCAGTTCTTC. It specifies CASSPMGGEEEQFF. The entire variable domain, with the rest obtained from reference TRBV7-6 and TRBJ2-1, is as follows: GAGVSQSPRYKVTKRGQDVALRCDPISGHVSLYWYRQALGQGPEFLTYFNYEAQQDKSGLPNDRFSAERPEGSISTLTIQRTEQRDSAMYRCASSPMGGEEEQFFGPGTRLTVL.

The chain couples TRBV5-1 to TRBJ2-1, with 9 bases that match TRBD2. CDR1 is SGHRS, CDR2 YFSETQ, per germline. The V and J ends lost 0 bases and 4 bases, in that order; junction bases with no gene match: 11. CDR3 length equals 18 residues. CDR3 amino acids: CASSLARLAGVSYNEQFF. CDR3 DNA: TGCGCCAGCAGCTTGGCTCGGTTAGCGGGAGTATCGTACAATGAGCAGTTCTTC.

This clone appeared once. The V and J genes are TRBV15 and TRBJ2-7, with D perhaps matching TRBD2 (5 bases). The germline V gene encodes CDR1 LNHNV and CDR2 YYDKDF (reference sequence). This CDR3 region has 15 residues. Deletions cut 3 bases from V and 1 base from J, with 13 bases between. In DNA, the CDR3 is TGTGCCACCAGCAGGAGGGCAGCAACATCCTACGAGCAGTACTTC. Amino acid sequence: CATSRRAATSYEQYF.

This chain joins TRBV7-9 and TRBJ2-6; 9 nucleotides match TRBD1. Germline V gene sequence: CDR1 SEHNR, CDR2 FQNEAQ (reference sequence). The CDR3 sequence is 17 residues long. J lost 4 bases, V lost 5 bases, and 9 bases had no gene match. CDR3: CASSIFGTGPGANVLTF. The DNA for the CDR3 is TGTGCCAGCAGCATCTTCGGGACAGGGCCCGGGGCCAACGTCCTGACTTTC.

The chain is built from TRBV11-2 and TRBJ2-4, with 11 bases aligning to TRBD2. This CDR3 spans 16 amino acids. Germline CDR1 reads SGHAT; CDR2 reads FQNNGV. V lost 2 bases to trimming and J lost 2 bases; unmatched junction nucleotides: 2. CDR3 coding DNA: TGTGCCAGCAGCTTACTAGCGGGAGGACCCAAAAACATTCAGTACTTC. Its protein is CASSLLAGGPKNIQYF.

J is TRBJ2-2 and V is TRBV28, with no clear D. V lost 6 bases to trimming and J lost 3 bases, with 11 bases between them. CDR1 is MDHEN and CDR2 is SYDVKM in the germline V gene. The CDR3 totals 14 residues. The CDR3 loop reads CASSRPGDTGELFF. DNA of the CDR3: TGTGCCAGCAGCCGACCTGGGGACACCGGGGAGCTGTTTTTT.

The chain recombines TRBV28 with TRBJ2-1; D is tentatively TRBD1 or TRBD2 (6 bases each). V lost 2 bases to trimming and J lost 1 base, with 12 bases between them. The germline gives CDR1 MDHEN, CDR2 SYDVKM. This CDR3 has 16 residues. This chain's CDR3 is CASSLMWGASYNEQFF. DNA for the CDR3: TGTGCCAGCAGTTTAATGTGGGGGGCATCCTACAATGAGCAGTTCTTC.

This clone was counted only a few times. This chain links TRBV19 with TRBJ1-1, with TRBD1 matching over 9 bases. Germline trimming cut 4 bases from V and 1 base from J; bases unmatched to any gene: 1. This CDR3 has 14 residues. The germline V gene encodes CDR1 LNHDA and CDR2 SQIVND (reference sequence). CDR3: CASSKTGGNTEAFF. The CDR3, as DNA: TGTGCCAGTAGTAAGACAGGGGGGAACACTGAAGCTTTCTTT.

This chain uses TRBV6-1 with TRBJ2-1, with 7 nucleotides matching TRBD1. Germline values: CDR1 MNHNS, CDR2 SASEGT. V was pared by 6 bases and J by 16 bases, with 9 bases of the junction left unmatched. This CDR3 is built from 11 residues. The CDR3 DNA is TGTGCCAGCAGGGGGACAGCTAGAACTTTCTTC. It encodes CASRGTARTFF.

The chain has TRBV18 and TRBJ2-7, with 7 bases identical to TRBD1. J was trimmed by 6 bases and V by 3 bases; bases with no gene match: 14. This CDR3 has 16 residues. In germline, CDR1 is KGHSH, CDR2 LQKENI. The DNA of the CDR3 is TGTGCCAGCTCACCCACAGGGGCGATGGCCGTCGGCGAGCAGTACTTC. As protein: CASSPTGAMAVGEQYF.

This clone occurred once. The chain uses TRBV5-4 and TRBJ2-7; TRBD2 is a possible D gene (6 bases). The germline V gene encodes CDR1 SGHNT and CDR2 YYREEE (reference sequence). The CDR3 is made up of 12 amino acids. Trimming took 3 bases from V and 5 from J, leaving 9 bases between them. The DNA for the CDR3 is TGTGCCAGCAGCTCCGGGACTGACGAGCAGTACTTC. It codes for CASSSGTDEQYF.

The CDR3 reads CATSIYKGGNSYEQYF. CDR3 DNA sequence: TGTGCCACCAGCATTTACAAGGGGGGGAACTCCTACGAGCAGTACTTC. The chain is built from TRBV15 and TRBJ2-7, with a possible D match to TRBD2 (7 bases). Germline V gives CDR1 LNHNV, CDR2 YYDKDF (reference sequence). V dropped 4 bases and J dropped 0 bases, with 16 bases sitting between them. This CDR3 is built from 16 residues.

A remark on this clone: No DNA is shown, since the ends of the CDR3 on it are uncertain; the CDR3 is the one TCRdb lists. The CDR3: CSVAFGSPRYF. The rearrangement links TRBV29-1 to TRBJ2-5. Germline CDR1 and CDR2: SQVTM and ANQGSEA. The CDR3 numbers 11 amino acids, ends counted.

The genes are TRBV7-6 and TRBJ2-3, with D possibly TRBD2 on 5 matching bases. The V gene's germline CDR1 is SGHVS and CDR2 FNYEAQ. The CDR3 consists of 16 residues. V was pared by 2 bases and J by 4 bases, with 16 bases between. CDR3 protein: CASSLLALERPDTQYF. The CDR3 DNA reads TGTGCCAGCAGCTTATTAGCACTAGAGCGGCCAGATACGCAGTATTTT.

This rearrangement joins TRBV15 to TRBJ2-7, with D hard to call. V was trimmed by 1 base and J by 1 base, leaving 11 bases between them. The CDR3 runs 15 residues. Germline loops: CDR1 LNHNV, CDR2 YYDKDF (reference sequence). CDR3 in DNA: TGTGCCACCAGCAGAGTGGCCAGGTCTTCCTACGAGCAGTACTTC. Its protein product is CATSRVARSSYEQYF.

Here the CDR3 reads CASSALRDRGLGGYTF. For the CDR3, the DNA is TGTGCCAGCAGCGCCCTCCGGGACAGGGGTCTTGGAGGCTACACCTTC. The chain joins TRBV9 to TRBJ1-2, with 10 bases matching TRBD1. V lost 3 bases and J lost 8; bases outside the gene matches: 13. In germline, CDR1 is SGDLS, CDR2 YYNGEE. This CDR3 is 16 amino acids long.

This chain uses TRBV27 with TRBJ2-3; 9 bases match TRBD1. Trimming at V came to 5 bases and at J to 4 bases, leaving 7 bases not matched to a gene. Germline values: CDR1 MNHEY, CDR2 SMNVEV (reference sequence). The CDR3 totals 15 residues. This chain's CDR3 is CASSPGTGLPDTQYF. In DNA, the CDR3 is TGTGCCAGCAGTCCCGGGACAGGGTTGCCAGATACGCAGTATTTT.

The V call is TRBV13, the J call TRBJ2-7; possible D gene TRBD1, 6 bases. V was trimmed by 5 bases and J by 2 bases, leaving 7 bases between them. This CDR3 contains 12 residues. Germline CDR1 is PRHDT and CDR2 is FYEKMQ (reference sequence). The CDR3 here is CASSQGPYEQYF. The CDR3 DNA sequence: TGTGCCAGCAGCCAGGGGCCCTACGAGCAGTACTTC. Full variable domain (outside the CDR3, taken from reference TRBV13 and TRBJ2-7): AAGVIQSPRHLIKEKRETATLKCYPIPRHDTVYWYQQGPGQDPQFLISFYEKMQSDKGSIPDRFSAQQFSDYHSELNMSSLELGDSALYFCASSQGPYEQYFGPGTRLTVT.

The chain is built from TRBV28 and TRBJ1-5, with no clear D. Trimming shortened V by 2 bases and J by 1 base, and 9 bases separated the two germline ends. CDR1 is MDHEN, CDR2 SYDVKM, per germline. The CDR3 length is 15 residues. The CDR3 DNA is TGTGCCAGCAGTTTAATTGATGGGAGCAATCAGCCCCAGCATTTT. Amino acid sequence: CASSLIDGSNQPQHF.

This clone was recorded once. The rearrangement joins TRBV30 to TRBJ2-3; TRBD2 matches at 12 bases. This CDR3 comprises 14 residues. Per the germline V gene, CDR1 is GTSNPN and CDR2 is SVGIG (reference sequence). V lost 6 bases to trimming and J lost 5 bases; unmatched junction nucleotides: 6. The CDR3 here is CACSLAGGGDTQYF. CDR3 coding DNA: TGTGCCTGCTCGCTAGCGGGAGGGGGAGATACGCAGTATTTT.

The chain uses TRBV27 and TRBJ1-1, with D maybe TRBD1 (5 bases). V gave up 1 base and J gave up 2 bases, with 17 bases separating them. Germline V gene lookup returns CDR1 MNHEY and CDR2 SMNVEV (reference sequence). This CDR3 contains 17 residues. DNA for the CDR3: TGTGCCAGCAGTTTATTAGGCTCCGGGGGGAGCAACACTGAAGCTTTCTTT. It is translated as CASSLLGSGGSNTEAFF.

This chain links TRBV29-1 with TRBJ2-7; possibly TRBD2 for D (6 bases). CDR1 is SQVTM and CDR2 is ANQGSEA in the germline V gene. With 7 bases removed from V and 6 bases from J, the gap between germline ends came to 22 bases. The CDR3 length is 14 residues. CDR3 nucleotides: TGCAGCGCCCGGGACTCCTCGTGGGCCTCCGAGCAGTACTTC. Its protein product is CSARDSSWASEQYF.